Below are 19 T cell receptor beta chains sequenced from a single sample in a study of metastatic and nonmetastatic thyroid tumors. Prior to thyroid surgery, none of the patients had received any treatment. TCRdb re-called the PCR reads via MiXCR. The sample shows approximately 31,000 clones, 30% of them seen only once. The material sequenced was blood. The receptors stem from a female donor with papillary thyroid cancer or a benign thyroid nodule (not recorded which). Some clones in this sample may be carry-over from other donors' samples.

Only a few counts were recorded for this clone. This chain connects TRBV28 to TRBJ2-7; unclear D gene. Per the germline V gene, CDR1 is MDHEN and CDR2 is SYDVKM. V gave up 3 bases and J gave up 4 bases, with 16 bases separating them. The CDR3 runs to 15 residues. The CDR3 bases are TGTGCCAGCAGTTTCCAATCTCTGTGGTTGTACGAGCAGTACTTC. Translated, it gives CASSFQSLWLYEQYF.

Details on this clone: Sequence at one end of the junction differs from germline and may be a read error. V and J are TRBV30 and TRBJ2-5; 7 bases map to TRBD2. CDR1 and CDR2 (germline): GTSNPN, SVGIG (reference sequence). This CDR3 spans 15 amino acids. The CDR3 DNA sequence: TGTTCCTGGAGTGAGGCTAGCGGCCTACACGAGACCCAGTACTTC. Translating gives CSWSEASGLHETQYF.

The chain is built from TRBV9 and TRBJ2-3; D is unresolved. Germline loops: CDR1 SGDLS, CDR2 YYNGEE. The CDR3 consists of 14 residues. V was clipped by 0 bases and J by 10 bases, with 15 bases between them. CDR3: CASSVAAGTDPQYF. The CDR3 coding sequence is TGTGCCAGCAGCGTAGCCGCAGGCACGGATCCGCAGTATTTT. The entire variable domain, with the rest obtained from reference TRBV9 and TRBJ2-3, is as follows: DSGVTQTPKHLITATGQRVTLRCSPRSGDLSVYWYQQSLDQGLQFLIQYYNGEERAKGNILERFSAQQFPDLHSELNLSSLELGDSALYFCASSVAAGTDPQYFGPGTRLTVL.

The V and J genes are TRBV7-2 and TRBJ2-7, with TRBD2 matching 12 bases. The CDR3 is 15 amino acids. The germline CDR1 and CDR2 sequences are SGHTA and FQGNSA. The J segment lost 5 bases and the V segment lost 3 bases, leaving 5 bases of the junction unmatched. Here the CDR3 reads CASSFLAGGPHEQYF. The CDR3 DNA reads as TGTGCCAGCAGCTTCCTAGCGGGGGGGCCTCACGAGCAGTACTTC. Together with reference TRBV7-2 and TRBJ2-7, the CDR3 gives the full variable domain: GAGVSQSPSNKVTEKGKDVELRCDPISGHTALYWYRQSLGQGLEFLIYFQGNSAPDKSGLPSDRFSAERTGGSVSTLTIQRTQQEDSAVYLCASSFLAGGPHEQYFGPGTRLTVT.

The genes are TRBV2 and TRBJ2-3; D ambiguous. This CDR3 is built from 14 residues. Germline CDR1 is SNHLY and CDR2 is FYNNEI. The germline V and J ends were trimmed by 5 bases and 1 base, with 10 bases remaining between them. CDR3 loop: CASSSCTRTDTQYF. The CDR3 nucleotides read TGTGCCAGCAGTTCTTGTACTCGCACAGATACGCAGTATTTT.

V and J are TRBV20-1 and TRBJ1-2; 8 bases agree with TRBD1. This CDR3 comprises 12 residues. V shed 5 bases, J shed 4 bases, and the junction held 3 bases outside the gene matches. Per germline, CDR1 DFQATT and CDR2 SNEGSKA (reference sequence). CDR3 coding DNA: TGCAGTGCTGGGACAGGTCTCTATGGCTACACCTTC. This sequence encodes CSAGTGLYGYTF.

The sample holds one count of this clone. V gene TRBV11-1 combines with J gene TRBJ2-1; 13 positions match TRBD2. Germline loops: CDR1 SGHAT, CDR2 FQDESV (reference sequence). The V segment lost 7 bases and the J segment 8 bases; nucleotides outside the gene matches: 8. The CDR3 length is 15 residues. CDR3 DNA: TGTGCCAGCACCTGGACTAGCGGGAGTGTTGATGAGCAGTTCTTC. This sequence encodes CASTWTSGSVDEQFF.

The chain employs TRBV4-1 and TRBJ1-1, with TRBD1 as a possible D gene (5 bases). CDR3 length: 13 residues. The V end was cut by 4 bases, the J end by 6 bases, with 12 bases between. Germline values: CDR1 MGHRA, CDR2 YSYEKL. The CDR3 nucleotides read TGCGCCAGCAGCCCCCCAGGGTTCCCTGAAGCTTTCTTT. Translated, it gives CASSPPGFPEAFF.

Turning to this clone: Its ends do not fully match the called genes, so a read error is possible. V and J are TRBV19 and TRBJ1-1, with TRBD1 as a possible D gene (6 bases). CDR1 LNHDA and CDR2 SQIVND come from the germline V gene (reference sequence). The CDR3 consists of 13 residues. The DNA for the CDR3 is TGTGCCAGTAGTACCGACAGGTCCGCTGACGCTTTCTTT. It codes for CASSTDRSADAFF.

Regarding this clone: A much more abundant neighbour one base away suggests this may be a read error. This specimen includes other DNA sequences encoding the same CDR3. The rearrangement uses TRBV29-1 and TRBJ1-3; no clear D. This CDR3 comprises 13 residues. Germline lookup yields CDR1 SQVTM and CDR2 ANQGSEA. CDR3 sequence: CSVEADSGNTIYF. The CDR3 coding sequence is TGCAGTGTCGAGGCGGATTCTGGAAACACCATATATTTT.

This clone has ten or more counts. V usage is TRBV2 and J usage is TRBJ2-3; a weak D match, TRBD2 (5 bases). The CDR3 extends over 12 amino acids. V was pared by 7 bases and J by 7 bases, with 12 bases between. Germline CDR1 reads SNHLY; CDR2 reads FYNNEI. The CDR3 DNA reads as TGTGCCAGCACCCGGGATCTTAATACGCAGTATTTT. Translation: CASTRDLNTQYF.

This clone came up many times. The chain links TRBV24-1 to TRBJ2-1, with 9 positions matching TRBD1. The CDR3 extends over 16 amino acids. With V trimmed by 0 bases and J by 4 bases, 3 bases remained unmatched. Per germline, CDR1 KGHDR and CDR2 SFDVKD. CDR3 sequence (DNA): TGTGCCACCAGTGATTTGGGACAGGGGAATTACAATGAGCAGTTCTTC. Its protein product is CATSDLGQGNYNEQFF.

This clone appeared a single time. The rearrangement links TRBV5-1 to TRBJ2-7; 12 bases fit TRBD2. The CDR3 extends over 14 amino acids. V lost 4 bases and J lost 4; bases outside the gene matches: 3. CDR1 is SGHRS, CDR2 YFSETQ, per germline. DNA for the CDR3: TGCGCCAGCAGCAACGGACTAGCGGGATACGAGCAGTACTTC. Amino acids: CASSNGLAGYEQYF.

This clone was recorded at least ten times. The chain couples TRBV11-1 to TRBJ2-7; D is possibly TRBD1 (5 bases). The CDR3 has 16 residues. Germline loops: CDR1 SGHAT, CDR2 FQDESV (reference sequence). With 3 bases removed from V and 0 bases from J, the gap between germline ends came to 15 bases. The CDR3 bases are TGTGCCAGCAGCTTTAATCTTGACAGCCGCTCCTACGAGCAGTACTTC. Its translation is CASSFNLDSRSYEQYF.

This clone has a count of ten or more. The chain combines TRBV30 with TRBJ1-2; D perhaps matches TRBD1 (5 bases). This CDR3 has 13 residues. Germline lookup yields CDR1 GTSNPN and CDR2 SVGIG (reference sequence). V lost 0 bases and J 8 bases, leaving 13 bases between the germline ends. The CDR3 reads CAWSVRGGTGYTF. In nucleotides, the CDR3 is TGTGCCTGGAGTGTACGTGGAGGGACGGGCTACACCTTC.

The gene calls are TRBV6-1 and TRBJ2-7; 7 nucleotides line up with TRBD1. There are 13 residues in the CDR3. CDR1 is MNHNS, CDR2 SASEGT, per germline. V gave up 8 bases and J gave up 2 bases; unmatched junction bases: 6. The CDR3 spells CASRQGLTYEQYF. The CDR3 region has the DNA TGTGCCAGCCGACAGGGTCTCACCTACGAGCAGTACTTC.

This clone was recorded many times. The chain couples TRBV10-2 to TRBJ2-3, with 8 bases fitting TRBD1. Germline V gene sequence: CDR1 WSHSY, CDR2 SAAADI. The CDR3 consists of 14 residues. With 0 bases clipped from V and 4 bases from J, the junction kept 0 bases outside the gene matches. The CDR3 DNA follows: TGCGCCAGCAGTGAGTCGACAGGGGCAGATACGCAGTATTTT. Its translation: CASSESTGADTQYF.

The chain employs TRBV30 and TRBJ1-1; 9 bases line up with TRBD1. The CDR3 spans 13 residues. Germline V gene data show CDR1 as GTSNPN and CDR2 as SVGIG (reference sequence). V was clipped by 4 bases and J by 10 bases; unmatched bases: 10. The CDR3 sequence is CAWKGTGTSLAFF. DNA for the CDR3: TGTGCCTGGAAAGGGACAGGGACTTCTCTAGCTTTCTTT.

This clone was found many times. This sequence joins TRBV6-1 and TRBJ2-1; TRBD2 might be the D (5 bases). The germline V and J ends were trimmed by 9 bases and 9 bases, with 15 bases remaining between them. Germline V gene sequence: CDR1 MNHNS, CDR2 SASEGT. CDR3 length: 12 amino acids. As DNA, the CDR3 is TGTGCCAGTCAACTAGGAACGTCTGAGCAGTTCTTC. Its protein is CASQLGTSEQFF.